Included here is one T cell receptor beta chain sequence, with context. The data originate from a study of shared clonotypes between healthy human individuals. Study in general: CD4 naive and memory got three plates each, CD8 naive two, CD8 memory one.

As defined, naive CD8 cells were CD45RO-negative and positively selected for CCR7, with terminally differentiated effector memory CD45RA+ cells excluded. Every subset had its genomic DNA shared out evenly among several immunoSEQ plates. Sorted-subset replicate PCRs used 200 ng DNA, some 31,000 T cell genomes. In the source study's methods: For the immunoSEQ data, sequences were junction-only without quality scores, so filtering differed. TCRdb's table, derived via immunoSEQ multiplex PCR, lists solely in-frame clones and lacks some. V and J calls and clone size come straight from that table; D and trimming were deduced from the DNA. The data hold roughly 2,000,000 clones, with 85% to 95% observed a single time. The receptor comes from a man younger than 30 in good health. Sequenced sample: naive CD8+ T cells sorted from blood.

The CDR3 reads CASSSGSLGEQYF. Written as DNA, the CDR3 is TGTGCCAGCAGCTCCGGGTCCCTGGGAGAGCAGTACTTC. This chain joins TRBV7-9 and TRBJ2-7; D is ambiguous. V was clipped by 4 bases and J by 7 bases, with 14 bases between them. The CDR3 has 13 residues. Germline lookup yields CDR1 SEHNR and CDR2 FQNEAQ (reference sequence). The full variable domain, completed using reference TRBV7-9 and TRBJ2-7, is DTGVSQNPRHKITKRGQNVTFRCDPISEHNRLYWYRQTLGQGPEFLTYFQNEAQLEKSRLLSDRFSAERPKGSFSTLEIQRTEQGDSAMYLCASSSGSLGEQYFGPGTRLTVT.